This T cell receptor (beta chain) was found in a study of blood T cells in healthy people across ages. The second PCR ran roughly 7 to 11 cycles with a sample-barcoded 5' primer and J-beta primers. One entry per CDR3 protein, called by TCRdb with MiXCR from the 5' RACE reads. In the table there are approximately 960,000 distinct CDR3 sequences, 25% to 35% of which are singletons. This clonotype was detected many times. The CDR3 loop spans 14 amino acids. Germline CDR1 is MNHEY and CDR2 is SMNVEV (reference sequence). The V end was cut by 5 bases, the J end by 4 bases, with 15 bases between. The data also belong to a second study, concerning T cells of mothers and their children. Per that paper: Unrelated mother-child pairs always had slightly, but never significantly, lower normalized overlap than related pairs. No persistent microchimeric T cell clones were detected at about 93 clones per million clonotypes sensitivity.

The rearrangement links TRBV27 to TRBJ2-7, with D hard to call. The TCR comes from a woman aged 40 to 49 in good health. The sample taken for sequencing was blood. This CDR3 reads CASSPPGTLYEQYF. For the CDR3, the DNA is TGTGCCAGCAGTCCCCCAGGTACCTTGTACGAGCAGTACTTC.